This entry is about one T cell receptor (beta chain). The target antigen is unknown. This sample is drawn from a study of molecular identifiers for immune sequencing clone quantification. CD8+CD4-CCR7+CD45RA+ cells were sorted as naive CD8 T cells. From germline, CDR1 is LNHDA and CDR2 SQIVND (reference sequence). V lost 3 bases, J lost 12 bases, and 17 bases lay in between. This CDR3 is 14 amino acids long. Overall study findings and caveats: Clones above 20 RNA copies contained over 98% of effector molecules and under 1% of naive molecules.

MiXCR, run by TCRdb on the PCR reads, gives a single entry per CDR3 protein. The sample shows about 640,000 distinct CDR3 sequences, roughly 21% of them seen only once. Sequenced sample: naive CD8+ T cells from blood, with Jurkat cell RNA spiked in. Indicated subset: FACS-sorted CD8+CD4-CCR7+CD45RA+ naive T cells. The chain has TRBV19 and TRBJ1-4; TRBD1 is a possible D gene (5 bases). The sequence came from a human donor in good health. Some libraries in this study had Jurkat cell RNA spiked in. CDR3 amino acids: CASSIGQTAVELFF. CDR3 coding DNA: TGTGCCAGTAGTATTGGGCAGACAGCCGTTGAACTGTTTTTT.